This T cell receptor (beta chain) was sequenced during a study of T cells in Graves' hyperthyroidism and ophthalmopathy. Overall study findings and caveats: In blood, most of the thyroid clonotypes expanded above 0.001 were also present.

Germline V gene data show CDR1 as MGHDK and CDR2 as SYGVNS. The CDR3 consists of 16 residues. The ends were cut back, 5 bases at V and 6 bases at J, with 20 bases in the middle. As regards this clonotype: Its antigen is unknown.

Template material for amplifying TCR beta CDR3 regions consisted of RNA transcripts. HTBI primers were used for first-round RT-PCR of the TCR CDR3. TCRdb called the multiplex PCR reads again in MiXCR, with one record for every CDR3 protein. The top ten hold less than 35% of the sample, which has around 720,000 distinct CDR3 sequences, just over 35% seen once. Diagnosis of hyperthyroidism was new in patients aged 18 to 65, and its duration was under 2 months. The sample consisted of blood. The J gene is TRBJ1-5, the V gene TRBV25-1, with a tentative D call TRBD1 (6 bases). The sequence was obtained from a woman aged 40 to 50 with Graves' hyperthyroidism. Here the CDR3 DNA reads TGTGCCAGCAGTACAACAGGGAGCCACCTCGGTCAGCCCCAGCATTTT. It yields the protein CASSTTGSHLGQPQHF.